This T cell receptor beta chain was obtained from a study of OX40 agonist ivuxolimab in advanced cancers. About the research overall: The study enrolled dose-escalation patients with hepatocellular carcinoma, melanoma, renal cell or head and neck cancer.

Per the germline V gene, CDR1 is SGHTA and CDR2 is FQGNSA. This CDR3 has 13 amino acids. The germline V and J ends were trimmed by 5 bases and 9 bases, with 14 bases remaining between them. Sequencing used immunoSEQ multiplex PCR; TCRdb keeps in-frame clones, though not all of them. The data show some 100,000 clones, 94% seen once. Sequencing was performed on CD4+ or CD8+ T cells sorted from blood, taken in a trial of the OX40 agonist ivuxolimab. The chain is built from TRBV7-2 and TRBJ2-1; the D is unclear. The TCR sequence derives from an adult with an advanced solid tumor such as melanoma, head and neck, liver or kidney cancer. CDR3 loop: CASSLPDGPEQFF. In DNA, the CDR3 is TGTGCCAGCAGCCTTCCTGACGGGCCTGAGCAGTTCTTC.